The T cell receptor (beta chain) under discussion was sequenced for a study of PD-1 blockade in mismatch repair-deficient tumors (TCRdb year 2017). For context, the study as a whole: Between late 2013 and September 2016, the trial enrolled 86 consecutive patients with approximately 12 types of mismatch repair-deficient cancer, all of whom had received prior treatment and were progressing. Tumor-associated T cell clones in the peripheral blood of patients responding to PD-1 blockade were tracked using deep sequencing of TCR CDR3 regions. Study-wide conclusions, independent of this receptor: After pembrolizumab, tumor-resident clones, which were often undetectable in blood before treatment, expanded rapidly and then contracted, generally ahead of radiologic responses.

Mismatch repair deficiency was established in every enrolled patient by polymerase chain reaction or immunohistochemistry. TCR sequencing was carried out for three patients who responded to pembrolizumab therapy. The phase II trial prospectively evaluated PD-1 blockade with pembrolizumab in advanced mismatch repair-deficient cancers, independent of tissue of origin. Peripheral blood T cell samples were gathered serially, both before PD-1 blockade started and at multiple time points afterward. The timing of each blood sample was reported as weeks after the first dose of pembrolizumab. The method behind the library was the immunoSEQ multiplex PCR assay. TCRdb re-hosts the immuneACCESS table, in-frame sequences only. Its copies lack some clones; in the studies checked, an unresolved V gene accounts for under half of them, and the cause for the rest is not known. The sample yields 35,000 to 45,000 clones; approximately 84% were counted once. The leading ten clones occupy approximately 3.9% of the sample.

The CDR3 runs 16 amino acids, cysteine and phenylalanine included. Only the CDR3 part of the read is kept: 48 bases, read in frame from the first base. From a lookup of the germline V gene, CDR1 and CDR2 are SGHAT and FQNNGV. The junction shows trimming of 2 bases on V and 4 bases on J, and the gene matches do not reach 3 bases of it. Concerning this clone itself: The antigen it recognizes is unknown. Base-call qualities are not available, and no considerably larger clone is one nucleotide away.

The sequence came from an adult with mismatch repair-deficient cancer. The receptor chain draws on TRBV11-2 and TRBJ2-1, with TRBD2 matching 12 junction bases. This material consisted of peripheral blood, taken roughly 76 weeks after starting pembrolizumab. The CDR3 here reads CASSLILAGGYNEQFF. The bases read TGTGCCAGCAGCTTAATACTAGCGGGAGGATACAATGAGCAGTTCTTC.